These 8 T cell receptor beta chains originate from one sample sequenced in a study of control samples from healthy donors and cancer patients. Method: immunoSEQ multiplex PCR; TCRdb's copy keeps in-frame clones and lacks some. The data show some 71,000 clones, roughly 91% seen once. What was sequenced was PBMCs. The receptors derive from a man between 60 and 75 years old with lung cancer.

J is TRBJ2-7 and V is TRBV2; possible D gene TRBD1, 6 bases. Germline CDR1 reads SNHLY; CDR2 reads FYNNEI. V was trimmed by 6 bases and J by 0 bases, leaving 21 bases between them. CDR3 length: 17 residues. This chain's CDR3 is CASRGLDRMKSSYEQYV. CDR3 bases: TGTGCCAGCAGGGGATTGGACAGAATGAAGAGCTCCTACGAGCAGTACGTC.

This clone was seen a few times. V gene TRBV30 combines with J gene TRBJ1-5, with 7 bases identical to TRBD1. The germline V gene has CDR1 GTSNPN and CDR2 SVGIG (reference sequence). There are 16 residues in the CDR3. Germline trimming cut 0 bases from V and 4 bases from J; bases unmatched to any gene: 9. The CDR3, as DNA: TGTGCCTGGAGTGTTTGGGGGCAGGGGGTGAATCAGCCCCAGCATTTT. Translating gives CAWSVWGQGVNQPQHF.

The V and J genes are TRBV6-4 and TRBJ2-3, with D hard to call. This CDR3 contains 15 residues. Germline values: CDR1 MRHNA, CDR2 SNTAGT. V lost 3 bases and J lost 2, with 12 bases in between. CDR3 loop: CASSEEQPFTDTQYF. The CDR3 coding sequence is TGTGCCAGCAGTGAGGAACAGCCTTTCACAGATACGCAGTATTTT.

This chain uses TRBV10-3 with TRBJ1-1, with D unclear. V gave up 4 bases and J gave up 0 bases, with 9 bases separating them. In germline, CDR1 is ENHRY, CDR2 SYGVKD. The CDR3 runs to 14 residues. CDR3 nucleotide sequence: TGTGCCATCAGTGCTAACGGCATGAACACTGAAGCTTTCTTT. Translating gives CAISANGMNTEAFF.

For the CDR3, the DNA is TGTGCCAGCAGTTACCCCGGGTCCAGGGGATATGGCTACACCTTC. Its protein product is CASSYPGSRGYGYTF. This chain uses TRBV6-5 with TRBJ1-2; tentatively, D is TRBD1 (6 bases). Trimming took 2 bases from V and 5 from J, leaving 15 bases between them. Germline lookup yields CDR1 MNHEY and CDR2 SVGAGI. The CDR3 is 15 residues long.

The count of this clone is one. This chain uses TRBV3-1 (or the pseudogene TRBV3-2) with TRBJ1-2; 7 bases are shared with TRBD1. CDR3 length: 15 residues. V lost 5 bases to trimming and J lost 0 bases; unmatched junction nucleotides: 6. Germline V CDR1 and CDR2: LGHDT, YNNKEL (reference sequence). CDR3 region: CASSSAGTANYGYTF. The CDR3 DNA sequence: TGTGCCAGCAGCTCTGCCGGGACAGCTAACTATGGCTACACCTTC.

The V and J genes are TRBV3-1 (or the pseudogene TRBV3-2) and TRBJ2-1; 10 bases line up with TRBD1. This CDR3 has 15 residues. CDR1 is LGHDT and CDR2 is YNNKEL in the germline V gene (reference sequence). The trim removed 1 base at V and 10 bases at J, leaving 7 bases unmatched. The chain's CDR3 is CASSQGRGQGSEQFF. CDR3 nucleotides: TGTGCCAGCAGCCAAGGAAGGGGACAGGGGTCGGAGCAGTTCTTC.

The chain uses TRBV15 and TRBJ2-7; D not resolved. The CDR3 spans 13 residues. The germline CDR1 and CDR2 sequences are LNHNV and YYDKDF (reference sequence). V dropped 1 base and J dropped 6 bases, with 10 bases sitting between them. CDR3 residues: CATSRGEDGEQYF. In DNA, the CDR3 is TGTGCCACCAGCAGAGGAGAAGATGGCGAGCAGTACTTC.